The clone carrying this T cell receptor (beta chain) was detected many times. Germline V gives CDR1 SGHRS, CDR2 YFSETQ. The CDR3 length is 14 residues. Trimming at V came to 4 bases and at J to 7 bases, leaving 7 bases not matched to a gene. This entry belongs to a study of metastatic and nonmetastatic thyroid tumors. There were no patients who had received any treatment before thyroid surgery. TCRdb reprocessed the PCR reads via MiXCR. The sample holds about 19,000 clones, about 15% seen once. The receptor was derived from a male donor with papillary thyroid cancer or a benign thyroid nodule (not recorded which). Some clones in this sample may be carry-over from other donors' samples. The chain couples TRBV5-1 to TRBJ1-4; the match to TRBD1 covers 7 bases. The sequenced sample was blood. DNA for the CDR3: TGCGCCAGCAGCCTATCAGGGGGGAGTGAAAAACTGTTTTTT. It encodes CASSLSGGSEKLFF.